Described below is a single T cell receptor (beta chain) sequence and its context. The data were obtained in a study of patients and donors after allogeneic stem cell transplantation. V lost 2 bases and J 5 bases, leaving 8 bases between the germline ends. This CDR3 has 12 residues. Germline values: CDR1 DFQATT, CDR2 SNEGSKA (reference sequence). MiXCR, applied by TCRdb to the RT-PCR reads, yields one record per CDR3 protein. The profile covers roughly 940,000 distinct CDR3 sequences, with more than 15% appearing a single time and 5.5% to 6.5% taken by the ten largest. This TCR was sampled from a human donor who was either an allogeneic HSCT recipient or a stem cell or donor lymphocyte infusion donor (not recorded which). It is not recorded whose cells these are; they may come from a transplant donor. The V gene is TRBV20-1, the J gene TRBJ2-3; a weak D match, TRBD2 (5 bases). Input material: blood, either unsorted or a sorted T cell fraction (not recorded which). CDR3 DNA: TGCAGTGCTAGACGGGGAGAAGATACGCAGTATTTT. Its translation: CSARRGEDTQYF.